The T cell receptor beta chain described here comes from a study of vaccination and CD4 T cells after COVID-19. Study-level information: Six men and four women formed the convalescents, two being Hispanic. Median time from second vaccine dose to sampling was just over 70 days (14 to 241). Post-COVID draws came a median about 91 days after diagnosis (range 35 to 161).

This CDR3 spans 11 amino acids. V was shortened by 2 bases and J by 10 bases, with 7 bases between the two germline ends. Germline assignment: CDR1 KGHDR and CDR2 SFDVKD. CD4+ T cells that had been cultured provided DNA sequenced with the Oncomine TCR Beta short-read assay. In TCRdb, the PCR reads were re-called with MiXCR into one record per CDR3 protein. The data show approximately 20,000 distinct CDR3 sequences, with approximately 60% seen just once and about 8% held by the top ten. Treatment defined: roughly nine-day PBMC culture with coronavirus spike peptide pools or control peptides (ViraFEST assay). Negative-selection isolation of CD4+ T cells was performed after ten to eleven days of culture. This clonotype has just a few counts. Its specificity is unknown.

The material sequenced was CD4+ T cells from blood, cultured in vitro. This TCR was recovered from a human donor who had recovered from COVID-19. This chain connects TRBV24-1 to TRBJ1-1; D uncertain. The CDR3: CATSDSTLAFF. The CDR3 region has the DNA TGTGCCACCAGTGATTCCACTCTAGCTTTCTTT.